This is a list of T cell receptor beta chains from one sample in a study of OX40 agonist ivuxolimab in advanced cancers. The protocol was immunoSEQ multiplex PCR, while the TCRdb copy is restricted to in-frame clones and leaves out a portion. The sample lists some 110,000 clones; 93% were seen once. Material: CD4+ or CD8+ T cells sorted from blood, obtained in a trial of the OX40 agonist ivuxolimab. All receptors come from an adult with an advanced solid tumor such as melanoma, head and neck, liver or kidney cancer. Each CDR3 is given with its conserved first and last residue.

j_call v_call cdr3_aa
TRBJ2-7 TRBV28 CASSSQGSSYEQYF
TRBJ1-6 TRBV19 CASSINGGRDSPLHF
TRBJ2-2 TRBV5-1 CASSLGDRLNTGELFF
TRBJ2-7 TRBV18 CASSLTAYEQYF
TRBJ1-1 TRBV11-2 CASSLDGGLNTEAFF
TRBJ1-1 TRBV19 CASEQDRRRGTEAFF
TRBJ2-5 TRBV6-5 CASSTLRTQYF
TRBJ2-1 TRBV19 CASSIAQGSYNEQFF
TRBJ1-3 TRBV7-2 CASSLARSRLSGNTIYF
TRBJ1-1 TRBV18 CASSPPPNTEAFF
TRBJ1-5 TRBV14 CASSQVGVGQPQHF
TRBJ2-3 TRBV5-4 CASGFQGTDTQYF
TRBJ2-1 TRBV11-2 CASSLGEMVEQFF
TRBJ2-5 TRBV11-2 CASSWLARETQYF
TRBJ1-6 TRBV7-3 CASSLTTGAFSPLHF
TRBJ2-7 TRBV2 CASSEYSVTYEQYF
TRBJ1-3 TRBV6-5 CASTNGGHSGNTIYF
TRBJ2-3 TRBV7-2 CASTPRLAGGMDTQYF
TRBJ2-3 TRBV25-1 CASSRQGTDTQYF
TRBJ2-2 TRBV6-4 CASTGELFF
. TRBV21-1 CASSTGGTSKPYEQYF
TRBJ1-6 TRBV6-6 CASGRGHRDQSPLHF
TRBJ2-4 TRBV14 CASSQEGRGTGSIQYF
TRBJ2-7 TRBV7-2 CASSRGQEPYEQYF
TRBJ2-7 TRBV7-8 CASRRTGSYEQYF